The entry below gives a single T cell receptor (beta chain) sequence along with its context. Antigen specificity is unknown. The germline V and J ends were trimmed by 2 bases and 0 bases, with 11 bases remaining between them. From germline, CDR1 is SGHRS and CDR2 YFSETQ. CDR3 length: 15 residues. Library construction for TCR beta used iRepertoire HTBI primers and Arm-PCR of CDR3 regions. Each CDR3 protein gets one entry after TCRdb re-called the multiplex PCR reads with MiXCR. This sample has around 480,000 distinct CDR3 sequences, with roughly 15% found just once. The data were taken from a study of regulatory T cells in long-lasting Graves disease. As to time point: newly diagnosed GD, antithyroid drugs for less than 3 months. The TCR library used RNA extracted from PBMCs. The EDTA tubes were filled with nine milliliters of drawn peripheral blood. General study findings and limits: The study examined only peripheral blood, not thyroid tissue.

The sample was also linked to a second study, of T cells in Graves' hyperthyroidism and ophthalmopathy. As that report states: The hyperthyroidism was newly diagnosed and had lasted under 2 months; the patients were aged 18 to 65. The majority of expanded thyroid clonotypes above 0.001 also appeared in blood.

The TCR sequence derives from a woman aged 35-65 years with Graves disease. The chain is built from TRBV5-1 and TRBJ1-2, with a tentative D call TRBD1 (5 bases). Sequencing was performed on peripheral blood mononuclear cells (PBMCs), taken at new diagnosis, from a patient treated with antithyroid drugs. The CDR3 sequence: CASSFSGPANYGYTF. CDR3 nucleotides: TGCGCCAGCAGCTTCTCAGGGCCGGCTAACTATGGCTACACCTTC.